Included here is one T cell receptor (beta chain) sequence, with context. Its antigen remains unidentified. With V trimmed by 8 bases and J by 2 bases, 8 bases remained unmatched. The CDR3 is 15 amino acids. Germline V gene sequence: CDR1 SNHLY, CDR2 FYNNEI. When the RNA was reverse transcribed, random hexamers were used with an input of about 0.45 to 1 ug. Amplification of TCR beta CDR3 spanned 54 Vbeta and 13 Jbeta via immunoSEQ multiplex PCR. From the immunoSEQ multiplex PCR reads, TCRdb called clonotypes with MiXCR, one entry per CDR3 protein. Seen here are roughly 200,000 distinct CDR3 sequences, approximately 94% observed once, and the top ten hold 0.1%. The T cells that were sequenced for TCR beta were CD8+ and CD4+ cells from blood. FACS enriched CD8+ TEMRA cells, while bulk CD8+ and CD4+ were negatively isolated. This sample is drawn from a study of CD8 T cells in Susac syndrome. Study-wide points: Individuals included in the TCR sequencing and HLA analysis were acknowledged by the study to be relatively few in number.

The chain employs TRBV2 and TRBJ2-1; 8 bases match TRBD2. The source is a human donor in good health. The source material was CD4+ T cells from PBMCs. CDR3: CASYRAGVTYNEQFF. In DNA form, the CDR3 reads TGTGCCAGCTATAGAGCGGGGGTTACCTACAATGAGCAGTTCTTC.